This T cell receptor beta chain was recorded in a study of T cell responses to AZD1222 COVID-19 vaccine. Note on this clone: Its antigen is currently unknown.

Study-wide results and caveats: Receipt of two AZD1222 doses was followed by a rise in Spike-specific TCR breadth and depth. Clonal diversity may have been underestimated in mostly white British donors. Samples come after the peak T cell response, not at day 14. The study identified only five to seven AZD1222 recipients as seropositive at baseline.

Profiling relied on immunoSEQ multiplex PCR, and the TCRdb table lists in-frame clones only, not all of them. The table lists 95,000 to 110,000 clones, about 90% of them singletons. V was cut by 1 base and J by 7 bases, with 11 bases left in between. The CDR3 totals 14 residues. Germline CDR1 SGHTA, CDR2 FQGNSA. The specimen comprised peripheral blood, sampled on day 0 of AZD1222 vaccination. The origin of this receptor is an adult in good health. The gene calls are TRBV7-2 and TRBJ1-5; no firm D call. The CDR3 DNA follows: TGTGCCAGCAGCTTAGTGTCCGGAGAACAGCCCCAGCATTTT. Translated, it gives CASSLVSGEQPQHF.